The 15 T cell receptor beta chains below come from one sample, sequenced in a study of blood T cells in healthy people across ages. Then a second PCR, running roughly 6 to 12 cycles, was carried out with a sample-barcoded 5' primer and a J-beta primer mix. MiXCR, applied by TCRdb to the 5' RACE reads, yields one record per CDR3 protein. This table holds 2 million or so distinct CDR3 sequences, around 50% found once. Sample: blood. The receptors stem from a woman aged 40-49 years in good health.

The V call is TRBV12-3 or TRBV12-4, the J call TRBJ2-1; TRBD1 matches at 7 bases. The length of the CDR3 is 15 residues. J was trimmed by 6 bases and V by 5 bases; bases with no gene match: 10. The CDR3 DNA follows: TGTGCCAGCAGTCACTTACAGGGGCTAGGCAATGAGCAGTTCTTC. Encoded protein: CASSHLQGLGNEQFF.

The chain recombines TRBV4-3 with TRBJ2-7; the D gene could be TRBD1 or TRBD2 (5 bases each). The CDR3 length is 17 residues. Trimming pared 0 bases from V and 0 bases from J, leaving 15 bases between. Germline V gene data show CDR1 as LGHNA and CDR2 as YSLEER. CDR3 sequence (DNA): TGCGCCAGCAGCCAAGATCCCGGGACGGAAAGCTCCTACGAGCAGTACTTC. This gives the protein CASSQDPGTESSYEQYF.

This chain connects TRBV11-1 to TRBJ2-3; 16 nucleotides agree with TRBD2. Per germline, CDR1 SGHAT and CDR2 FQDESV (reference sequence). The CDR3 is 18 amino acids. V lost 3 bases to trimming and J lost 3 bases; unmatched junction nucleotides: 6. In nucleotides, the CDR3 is TGTGCCAGCAGCTTGCCGGGACTAGCGGGGGGGCGAACAGATACGCAGTATTTT. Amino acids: CASSLPGLAGGRTDTQYF.

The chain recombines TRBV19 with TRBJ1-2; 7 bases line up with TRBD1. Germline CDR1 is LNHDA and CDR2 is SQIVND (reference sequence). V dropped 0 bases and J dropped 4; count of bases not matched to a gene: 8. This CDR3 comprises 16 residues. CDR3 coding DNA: TGTGCCAGTAGTATAGAGGCACAGGGGATGGGCTATGGCTACACCTTC. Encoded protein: CASSIEAQGMGYGYTF.

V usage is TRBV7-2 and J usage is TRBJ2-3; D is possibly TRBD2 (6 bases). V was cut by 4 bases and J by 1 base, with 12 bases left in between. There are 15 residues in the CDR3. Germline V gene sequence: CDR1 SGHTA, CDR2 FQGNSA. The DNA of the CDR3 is TGTGCCAGCAGCTGGCGGGGCCATGGCACAGATACGCAGTATTTT. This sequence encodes CASSWRGHGTDTQYF.

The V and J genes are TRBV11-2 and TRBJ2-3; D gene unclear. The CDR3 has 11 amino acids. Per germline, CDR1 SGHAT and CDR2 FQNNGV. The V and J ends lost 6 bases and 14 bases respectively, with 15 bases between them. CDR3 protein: CASRLSESAYF. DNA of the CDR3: TGTGCCAGCAGGCTTTCGGAGTCTGCGTATTTT.

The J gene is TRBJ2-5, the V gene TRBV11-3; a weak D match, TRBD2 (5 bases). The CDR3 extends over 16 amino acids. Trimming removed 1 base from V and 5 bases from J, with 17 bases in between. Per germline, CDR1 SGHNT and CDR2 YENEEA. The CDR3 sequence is CASSLGHVAGKETQYF. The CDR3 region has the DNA TGTGCCAGCAGCTTAGGACACGTTGCCGGGAAGGAGACCCAGTACTTC.

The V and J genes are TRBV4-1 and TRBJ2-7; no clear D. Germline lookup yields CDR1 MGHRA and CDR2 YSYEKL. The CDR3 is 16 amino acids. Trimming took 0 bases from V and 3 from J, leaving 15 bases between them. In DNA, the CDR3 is TGCGCCAGCAGCCAAGACCCACAGCTGGCCGGCTACGAGCAGTACTTC. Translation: CASSQDPQLAGYEQYF.

In DNA form, the CDR3 reads TGCGCCAGCAGCTTCCTAGCGGGGGGCGACTACGAGCAGTACTTC. The encoded protein is CASSFLAGGDYEQYF. The chain links TRBV5-1 to TRBJ2-7, with TRBD2 identical over 11 bases. Germline-derived CDR1 and CDR2 are SGHRS and YFSETQ. J gave up 3 bases and V 2 bases, and 4 bases lay outside the gene matches. There are 15 residues in the CDR3.

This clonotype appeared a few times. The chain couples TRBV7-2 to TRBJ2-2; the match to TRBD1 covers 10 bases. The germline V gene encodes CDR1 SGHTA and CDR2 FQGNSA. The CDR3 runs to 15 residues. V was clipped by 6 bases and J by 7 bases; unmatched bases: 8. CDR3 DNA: TGTGCCAGCAGTCCATCGGGACAGGGGATCGGGGAGCTGTTTTTT. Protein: CASSPSGQGIGELFF.

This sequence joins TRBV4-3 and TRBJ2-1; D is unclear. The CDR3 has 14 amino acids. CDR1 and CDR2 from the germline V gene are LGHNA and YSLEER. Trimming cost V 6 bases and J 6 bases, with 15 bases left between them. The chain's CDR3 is CASRGPLEANEQFF. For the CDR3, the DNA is TGCGCCAGCAGAGGTCCACTCGAGGCCAATGAGCAGTTCTTC.

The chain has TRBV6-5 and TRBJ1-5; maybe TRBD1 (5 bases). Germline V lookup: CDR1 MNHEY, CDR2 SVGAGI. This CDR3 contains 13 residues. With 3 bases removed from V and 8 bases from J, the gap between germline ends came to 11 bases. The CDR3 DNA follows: TGTGCCAGCAGTTATGTCCGGGGGGAGCCCCAGCATTTT. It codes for CASSYVRGEPQHF.

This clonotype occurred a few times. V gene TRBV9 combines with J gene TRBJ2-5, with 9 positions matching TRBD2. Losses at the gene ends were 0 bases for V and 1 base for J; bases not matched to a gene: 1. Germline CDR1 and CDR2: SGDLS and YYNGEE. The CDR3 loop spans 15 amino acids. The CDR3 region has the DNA TGTGCCAGCAGCGTAGGCGGGGGGGTCCAAGAGACCCAGTACTTC. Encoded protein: CASSVGGGVQETQYF.

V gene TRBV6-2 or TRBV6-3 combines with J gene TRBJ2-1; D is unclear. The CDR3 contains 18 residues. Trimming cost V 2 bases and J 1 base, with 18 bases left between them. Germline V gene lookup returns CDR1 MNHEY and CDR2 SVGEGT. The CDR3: CASSYTNLGSFSYNEQFF. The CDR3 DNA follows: TGTGCCAGCAGTTACACGAACCTAGGGTCCTTTTCCTACAATGAGCAGTTCTTC.

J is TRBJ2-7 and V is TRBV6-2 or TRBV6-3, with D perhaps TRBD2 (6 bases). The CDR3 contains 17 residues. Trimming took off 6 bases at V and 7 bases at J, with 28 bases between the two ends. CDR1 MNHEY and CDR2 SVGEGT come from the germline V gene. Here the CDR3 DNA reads TGTGCCAGCAGGCCCATACCCGTCGCGGGACGGTCCGAGGAGCAGTACTTC. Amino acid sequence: CASRPIPVAGRSEEQYF.